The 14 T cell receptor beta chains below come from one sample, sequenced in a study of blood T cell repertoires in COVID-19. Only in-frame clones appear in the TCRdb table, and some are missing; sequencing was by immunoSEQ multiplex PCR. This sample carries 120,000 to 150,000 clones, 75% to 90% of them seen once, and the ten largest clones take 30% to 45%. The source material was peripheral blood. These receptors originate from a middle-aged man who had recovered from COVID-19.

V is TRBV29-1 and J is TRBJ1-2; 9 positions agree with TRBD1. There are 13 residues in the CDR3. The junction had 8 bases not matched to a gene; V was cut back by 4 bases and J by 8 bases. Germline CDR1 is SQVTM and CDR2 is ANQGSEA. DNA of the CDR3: TGCAGCGTTGTCGAACAGGGGGCGGGGGGCTACACCTTC. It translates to CSVVEQGAGGYTF.

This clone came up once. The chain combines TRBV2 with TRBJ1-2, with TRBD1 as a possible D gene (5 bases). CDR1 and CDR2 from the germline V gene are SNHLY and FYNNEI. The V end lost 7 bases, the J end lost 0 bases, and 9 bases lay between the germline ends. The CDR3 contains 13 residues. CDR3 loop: CASMDISNYGYTF. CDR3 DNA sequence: TGTGCCAGCATGGACATTTCTAACTATGGCTACACCTTC.

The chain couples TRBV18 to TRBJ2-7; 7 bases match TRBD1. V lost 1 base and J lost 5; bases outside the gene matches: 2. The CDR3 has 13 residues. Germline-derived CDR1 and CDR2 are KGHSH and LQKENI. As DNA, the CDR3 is TGTGCCAGCTCACCACTGACAGGGCACGAGCAGTACTTC. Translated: CASSPLTGHEQYF.

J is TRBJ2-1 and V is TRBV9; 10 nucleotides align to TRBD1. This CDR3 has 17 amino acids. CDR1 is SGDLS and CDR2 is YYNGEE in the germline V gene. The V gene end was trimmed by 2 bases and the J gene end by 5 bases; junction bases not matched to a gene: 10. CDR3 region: CASSVQPTGGGHNEQFF. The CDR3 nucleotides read TGTGCCAGCAGCGTCCAACCGACAGGGGGCGGGCACAATGAGCAGTTCTTC.

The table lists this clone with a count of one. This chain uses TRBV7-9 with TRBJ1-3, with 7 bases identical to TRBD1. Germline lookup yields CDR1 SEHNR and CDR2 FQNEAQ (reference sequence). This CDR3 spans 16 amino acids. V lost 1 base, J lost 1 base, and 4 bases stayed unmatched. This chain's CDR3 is CASSLDRGWSGNTIYF. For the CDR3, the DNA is TGTGCCAGCAGCTTAGACAGGGGATGGTCTGGAAACACCATATATTTT.

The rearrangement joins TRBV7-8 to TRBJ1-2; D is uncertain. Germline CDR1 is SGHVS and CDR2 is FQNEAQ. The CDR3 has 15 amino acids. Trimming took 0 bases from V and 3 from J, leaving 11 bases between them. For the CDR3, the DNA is TGTGCCAGCAGCTTAGCGGGCCTGGGAGACTATGGCTACACCTTC. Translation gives CASSLAGLGDYGYTF.

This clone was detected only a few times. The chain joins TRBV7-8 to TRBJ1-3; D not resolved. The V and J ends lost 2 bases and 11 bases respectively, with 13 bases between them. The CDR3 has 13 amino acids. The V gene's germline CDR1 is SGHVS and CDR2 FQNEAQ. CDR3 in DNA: TGTGCCAGCAGCTTAAACCCGCCGAGCCCCATATATTTT. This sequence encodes CASSLNPPSPIYF.

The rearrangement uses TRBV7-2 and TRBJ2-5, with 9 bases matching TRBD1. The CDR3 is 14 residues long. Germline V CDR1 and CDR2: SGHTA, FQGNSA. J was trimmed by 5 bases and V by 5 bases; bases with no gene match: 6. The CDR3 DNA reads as TGTGCCAGCAGCACGTGGACAGGGGATGAGACCCAGTACTTC. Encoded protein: CASSTWTGDETQYF.

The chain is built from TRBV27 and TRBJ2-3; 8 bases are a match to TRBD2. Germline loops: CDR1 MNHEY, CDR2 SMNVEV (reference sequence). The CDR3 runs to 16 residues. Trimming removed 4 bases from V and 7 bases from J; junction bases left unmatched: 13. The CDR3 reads CASSYPTGGEGNTQYF. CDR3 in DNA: TGTGCCAGCAGTTACCCAACCGGGGGGGAAGGGAATACGCAGTATTTT.

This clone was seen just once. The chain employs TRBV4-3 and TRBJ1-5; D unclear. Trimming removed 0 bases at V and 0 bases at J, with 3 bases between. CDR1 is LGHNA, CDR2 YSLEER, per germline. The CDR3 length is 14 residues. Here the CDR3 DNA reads TGCGCCAGCAGCCAAGATCGTAGCAATCAGCCCCAGCATTTT. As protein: CASSQDRSNQPQHF.

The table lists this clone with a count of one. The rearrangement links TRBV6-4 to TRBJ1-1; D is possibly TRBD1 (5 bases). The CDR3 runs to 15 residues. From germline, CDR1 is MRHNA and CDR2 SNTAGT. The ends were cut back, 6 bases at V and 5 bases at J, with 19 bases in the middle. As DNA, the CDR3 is TGTGCCAGCAGCCTTGTCGGGGGGGTTGGGACTGAAGCTTTCTTT. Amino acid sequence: CASSLVGGVGTEAFF.

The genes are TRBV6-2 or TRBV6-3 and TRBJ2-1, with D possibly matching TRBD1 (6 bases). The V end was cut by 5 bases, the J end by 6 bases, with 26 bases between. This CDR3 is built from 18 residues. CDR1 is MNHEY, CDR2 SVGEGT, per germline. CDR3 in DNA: TGTGCCAGCAGTATTCCCTCGCAAGGGGGAACGCTACCCAATGAGCAGTTCTTC. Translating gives CASSIPSQGGTLPNEQFF.

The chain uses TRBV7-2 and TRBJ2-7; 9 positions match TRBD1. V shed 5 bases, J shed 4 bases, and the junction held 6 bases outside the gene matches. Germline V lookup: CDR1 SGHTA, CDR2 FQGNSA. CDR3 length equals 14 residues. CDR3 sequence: CASSVRQGGYEQYF. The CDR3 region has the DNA TGTGCCAGCAGCGTACGACAGGGGGGATACGAGCAGTACTTC.

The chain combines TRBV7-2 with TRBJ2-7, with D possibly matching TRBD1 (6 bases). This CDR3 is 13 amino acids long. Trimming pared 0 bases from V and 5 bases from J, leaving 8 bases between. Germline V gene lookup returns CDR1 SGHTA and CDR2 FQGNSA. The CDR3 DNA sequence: TGTGCCAGCAGCTTAGCCAGGGGAGACGAGCAGTACTTC. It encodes CASSLARGDEQYF.